The 12 T cell receptor beta chains in this list originate from one sample, sequenced in a study of blood T cell repertoires in COVID-19. Assay used: immunoSEQ multiplex PCR; TCRdb lists only in-frame clones, some missing. This sample yields about 170,000 clones, of which 70% to 90% are seen a single time; about 4.4% belongs to the top ten. The sample was PBMCs or T cells enriched from blood (not recorded which). These receptors were obtained from a woman aged 45-65 years who had recovered from COVID-19.

This clone was picked up a small number of times. The V gene is TRBV5-1, the J gene TRBJ1-3, with no clear D. The V and J ends lost 0 bases and 2 bases respectively, with 12 bases between them. The CDR3 covers 16 residues. Germline V gene data show CDR1 as SGHRS and CDR2 as YFSETQ. DNA for the CDR3: TGCGCCAGCAGCTTGGCGTCAGCGGGCCCTGGAAACACCATATATTTT. This translates into CASSLASAGPGNTIYF.

This chain connects TRBV6-1 to TRBJ1-2; D possibly corresponds to TRBD1 (5 bases). Trimming cost V 1 base and J 8 bases, with 20 bases left between them. Germline V CDR1 and CDR2: MNHNS, SASEGT. This CDR3 is 16 amino acids long. CDR3 protein: CASSEEFSVQGSGYTF. In DNA, the CDR3 is TGTGCCAGCAGTGAAGAATTCTCCGTTCAGGGTTCCGGCTACACCTTC.

This clone was seen a few times. V is TRBV29-1 and J is TRBJ1-1; possibly TRBD1 for D (5 bases). V was pared by 7 bases and J by 8 bases, with 17 bases between. Germline V lookup: CDR1 SQVTM, CDR2 ANQGSEA. This CDR3 is 12 amino acids long. The CDR3 sequence is CSAGLPGGEAFF. The CDR3, as DNA: TGCAGCGCCGGCCTCCCCGGGGGGGAAGCTTTCTTT.

In its sample, this clone was seen many times. V is TRBV7-9 and J is TRBJ1-2; the D is unclear. The CDR3 extends over 13 amino acids. Trimming shortened V by 3 bases and J by 6 bases, and 11 bases separated the two germline ends. Germline loops: CDR1 SEHNR, CDR2 FQNEAQ (reference sequence). The CDR3 is CASSFGGKDGYTF. Here the CDR3 DNA reads TGTGCCAGCAGCTTTGGCGGCAAGGATGGCTACACCTTC.

The CDR3 region is CASSLDRAGAYNEQFF. As DNA, the CDR3 is TGTGCCAGCAGCTTGGATCGAGCGGGAGCCTACAATGAGCAGTTCTTC. The chain is built from TRBV5-8 and TRBJ2-1; the match to TRBD2 covers 8 bases. This CDR3 contains 16 residues. Germline loops: CDR1 SGHTS, CDR2 YDEGEE. Trimming at V came to 0 bases and at J to 2 bases, leaving 4 bases not matched to a gene.

The J gene is TRBJ1-1, the V gene TRBV9, with D hard to call. Trimming took off 0 bases at V and 1 base at J, with 10 bases between the two ends. The V gene's germline CDR1 is SGDLS and CDR2 YYNGEE. The CDR3 loop spans 15 amino acids. In nucleotides, the CDR3 is TGTGCCAGCAGCGTAGGCGGGCTGGGGAACACTGAAGCTTTCTTT. Its protein product is CASSVGGLGNTEAFF.

Only one count was recorded for this clone. V usage is TRBV27 and J usage is TRBJ1-2; possibly TRBD1 for D (6 bases). V dropped 2 bases and J dropped 5 bases, with 18 bases sitting between them. Germline CDR1 and CDR2: MNHEY and SMNVEV (reference sequence). The CDR3 contains 16 residues. CDR3 loop: CASSLSVDSGAYGYTF. The CDR3 DNA reads TGTGCCAGCAGTTTAAGTGTGGACAGCGGGGCGTATGGCTACACCTTC.

The chain employs TRBV9 and TRBJ2-2, with TRBD2 matching over 14 bases. The CDR3 spans 17 residues. Germline V gene sequence: CDR1 SGDLS, CDR2 YYNGEE. Trimming took 3 bases from V and 4 from J; bases not matched to a gene: 5. The CDR3 region is CASSAGLAGERTGELFF. CDR3 DNA sequence: TGTGCCAGCAGCGCGGGACTAGCGGGAGAGCGCACCGGGGAGCTGTTTTTT.

For the CDR3, the DNA is TGTGCCAGCAGTTTGGGAGGGGCGGGCAATCAGCCCCAGCATTTT. It translates to CASSLGGAGNQPQHF. The chain joins TRBV27 to TRBJ1-5; weak D call: TRBD1 (5 bases). This CDR3 has 15 amino acids. The V end lost 3 bases, the J end lost 2 bases, and 11 bases lay between the germline ends. Germline CDR1 and CDR2: MNHEY and SMNVEV (reference sequence).

The chain is built from TRBV7-9 and TRBJ2-2; tentative D call: TRBD2 (6 bases). The CDR3 length is 13 residues. Looked up from germline, CDR1 is SEHNR and CDR2 is FQNEAQ (reference sequence). V was cut by 5 bases and J by 8 bases, with 12 bases left in between. Written as DNA, the CDR3 is TGTGCCAGCAGCCCCCCGGGGGTGGGGGAGCTGTTTTTT. It codes for CASSPPGVGELFF.

This chain uses TRBV6-6 with TRBJ1-1, with unresolved D. The CDR3 loop spans 16 amino acids. The V and J ends lost 2 bases and 4 bases respectively, with 17 bases between them. Germline V gene sequence: CDR1 MNHNY, CDR2 SVGAGI (reference sequence). The CDR3: CASSYDVPGVATEAFF. CDR3 DNA: TGTGCCAGCAGTTACGATGTCCCCGGGGTGGCCACTGAAGCTTTCTTT.

The genes are TRBV24-1 and TRBJ2-3; the match to TRBD2 covers 14 bases. The CDR3 covers 20 residues. The V gene's germline CDR1 is KGHDR and CDR2 SFDVKD. V lost 5 bases to trimming and J lost 1 base; unmatched junction nucleotides: 13. CDR3 coding DNA: TGTGCCACCAGTGCTACCCCCGGGACTAGCGGGAGTGGTGGCACAGATACGCAGTATTTT. Its translation: CATSATPGTSGSGGTDTQYF.